One and the same sample provided the 20 T cell receptor beta chains below, sequenced in a study of blood T cell repertoires in COVID-19. Assay: immunoSEQ multiplex PCR; the TCRdb copy retains only in-frame clones and omits some. The data contain about 66,000 clones, roughly 82% of them singletons. Sample: peripheral blood. Receptors were obtained from a man aged 60 to 69 with acute or convalescent COVID-19.

The CDR3 region has the DNA TGTGCCAGCAGTGACTTCACTAGCGGGGGGGCTTACGAGCAGTACGTC. Its protein product is CASSDFTSGGAYEQYV. V is TRBV6-4 and J is TRBJ2-7; 13 nucleotides agree with TRBD2. Germline CDR1 is MRHNA and CDR2 is SNTAGT. This CDR3 is built from 16 residues. V shed 1 base, J shed 4 bases, and the junction held 4 bases outside the gene matches.

This chain joins TRBV6-5 and TRBJ1-6; the D gene is possibly TRBD1 (5 bases). The CDR3 spans 15 residues. Germline V gene data show CDR1 as MNHEY and CDR2 as SVGAGI. V was clipped by 2 bases and J by 8 bases, with 13 bases between them. In DNA, the CDR3 is TGTGCCAGCAGTTACGACGACAGTCAGGATTCACCCCTCCACTTT. This sequence encodes CASSYDDSQDSPLHF.

The chain uses TRBV19 and TRBJ1-5; perhaps TRBD1 as D (5 bases). The CDR3 contains 16 residues. Trimming stripped 5 bases from V and 0 bases from J, with 14 bases between. The germline gives CDR1 LNHDA, CDR2 SQIVND (reference sequence). CDR3 protein: CASSSRQFNSNQPQHF. The CDR3 DNA sequence: TGTGCCAGTAGTTCCCGACAGTTTAATAGCAATCAGCCCCAGCATTTT.

The gene calls are TRBV10-2 and TRBJ1-6; D is unclear. Trimming removed 7 bases at V and 9 bases at J, with 16 bases between. Germline V CDR1 and CDR2: WSHSY, SAAADI. CDR3 length: 14 residues. CDR3 in DNA: TGCGCCAGCACCCCGACTGTGGAGGGTTCACCCCTCCACTTT. Translation gives CASTPTVEGSPLHF.

V is TRBV5-4 and J is TRBJ1-4; D unclear. The CDR3 has 14 residues. The V end lost 0 bases, the J end lost 3 bases, and 6 bases lay between the germline ends. CDR1 and CDR2 from the germline V gene are SGHNT and YYREEE (reference sequence). The CDR3 loop is CASSLGLANEKLFF. CDR3 in DNA: TGTGCCAGCAGCTTGGGGTTAGCTAATGAAAAACTGTTTTTT. Combining the CDR3 with reference TRBV5-4 and TRBJ1-4 gives the whole variable domain ETGVTQSPTHLIKTRGQQVTLRCSSQSGHNTVSWYQQALGQGPQFIFQYYREEENGRGNFPPRFSGLQFPNYSSELNVNALELDDSALYLCASSLGLANEKLFFGSGTQLSVL.

V and J are TRBV2 and TRBJ2-7; 12 bases agree with TRBD2. V lost 4 bases, J lost 6 bases, and 7 bases stayed unmatched. CDR3 length: 15 amino acids. CDR1 is SNHLY, CDR2 FYNNEI, per germline. This CDR3 reads CASSASGGALSEQYV. The CDR3 DNA is TGTGCCAGCAGTGCTAGCGGGGGGGCCTTAAGCGAGCAGTACGTC.

The chain uses TRBV5-5 and TRBJ1-1; 11 positions agree with TRBD1. Germline trimming cut 4 bases from V and 0 bases from J; bases unmatched to any gene: 5. Germline V gene sequence: CDR1 SGHKS, CDR2 YYEKEE (reference sequence). There are 16 residues in the CDR3. The CDR3 is CASSPGQGALNTEAFF. CDR3 DNA sequence: TGTGCCAGCAGCCCAGGACAGGGGGCCCTGAACACTGAAGCTTTCTTT.

The V gene is TRBV5-4, the J gene TRBJ1-2, with D perhaps matching TRBD1 (5 bases). Germline CDR1 SGHNT, CDR2 YYREEE (reference sequence). This CDR3 is built from 14 residues. V lost 0 bases and J lost 3, with 9 bases in between. CDR3 DNA: TGTGCCAGCAGCTTGGAACAGACAGACTATGGCTACACCTTC. Residues: CASSLEQTDYGYTF.

This clone was counted once. The chain couples TRBV5-5 to TRBJ1-4; 7 bases fit TRBD1. Germline CDR1 reads SGHKS; CDR2 reads YYEKEE (reference sequence). The CDR3 is 15 residues long. The J segment lost 6 bases and the V segment lost 0 bases, leaving 5 bases of the junction unmatched. CDR3 sequence: CASSLEEGQHEKLFF. The CDR3 DNA reads TGTGCCAGCAGCTTGGAGGAGGGACAGCATGAAAAACTGTTTTTT.

This clone was recorded a few times. V gene TRBV5-1 combines with J gene TRBJ2-2; D may be TRBD1 (6 bases). Germline V gene sequence: CDR1 SGHRS, CDR2 YFSETQ. V was cut by 3 bases and J by 4 bases, with 13 bases left in between. The CDR3 runs 15 residues. The CDR3 sequence is CASSWQGLGTGELFF. The CDR3 DNA reads as TGCGCCAGCAGCTGGCAGGGGTTAGGCACCGGGGAGCTGTTTTTT.

This clone was seen more than once but under ten times. This chain uses TRBV9 with TRBJ1-1, with 7 nucleotides matching TRBD1. The CDR3 runs to 15 residues. The V gene end was trimmed by 4 bases and the J gene end by 5 bases; junction bases not matched to a gene: 11. CDR1 and CDR2 (germline): SGDLS, YYNGEE. DNA for the CDR3: TGTGCCAGCAGCCCCCCGATCAGGGGGAGGACTGAAGCTTTCTTT. Amino acid sequence: CASSPPIRGRTEAFF.

V and J are TRBV5-5 and TRBJ1-6; 9 bases line up with TRBD1. The CDR3 runs 15 residues. From germline, CDR1 is SGHKS and CDR2 YYEKEE (reference sequence). Unmatched junction bases numbered 1, after V lost 1 base and J lost 5 bases. The CDR3 loop reads CASSLTGGDNSPLHF. The CDR3 nucleotides read TGTGCCAGCAGCTTGACAGGGGGCGATAATTCACCCCTCCACTTT.

This clone was picked up a small number of times. The rearrangement joins TRBV3-1 (or the pseudogene TRBV3-2) to TRBJ1-5; 8 nucleotides agree with TRBD1. This CDR3 comprises 16 residues. Germline assignment: CDR1 LGHDT and CDR2 YNNKEL (reference sequence). The junction had 5 bases not matched to a gene; V was cut back by 2 bases and J by 2 bases. CDR3 nucleotides: TGTGCCAGCAGCCAATTCGGGACAGGAGGCAATCAGCCCCAGCATTTT. Protein sequence: CASSQFGTGGNQPQHF.

This CDR3 is CASSLGDRSSPLHF. The CDR3 nucleotides read TGTGCCAGCAGCTTGGGCGACAGATCCTCACCCCTCCACTTT. The chain recombines TRBV5-6 with TRBJ1-6; D perhaps matches TRBD1 (5 bases). The germline CDR1 and CDR2 sequences are SGHDT and YYEEEE. V lost 0 bases, J lost 10 bases, and 11 bases lay in between. CDR3 length: 14 residues.

The rearrangement links TRBV5-4 to TRBJ2-6, with a tentative D call TRBD2 (6 bases). Germline V gene sequence: CDR1 SGHNT, CDR2 YYREEE (reference sequence). The V end lost 4 bases, the J end lost 5 bases, and 13 bases lay between the germline ends. The CDR3 covers 15 residues. Written as DNA, the CDR3 is TGTGCCAGCAGCCCCGGAGGGGCAAGGGCCAACGTCCTGACTTTC. This encodes CASSPGGARANVLTF.

This clone was observed a few times. CDR3 residues: CASSLGGASGTYEQYF. In DNA form, the CDR3 reads TGTGCCAGCAGCTTAGGGGGGGCTAGCGGGACCTACGAGCAGTACTTC. The genes are TRBV7-2 and TRBJ2-7, with 9 bases matching TRBD2. Germline V CDR1 and CDR2: SGHTA, FQGNSA. CDR3 length: 16 amino acids. Trimming took 1 base from V and 2 from J; bases not matched to a gene: 6. The full variable domain, rest sourced from reference TRBV7-2 and TRBJ2-7, is GAGVSQSPSNKVTEKGKDVELRCDPISGHTALYWYRQSLGQGLEFLIYFQGNSAPDKSGLPSDRFSAERTGGSVSTLTIQRTQQEDSAVYLCASSLGGASGTYEQYFGPGTRLTVT.

The sample holds a few counts of this clone. This chain links TRBV30 with TRBJ1-5, with 12 bases lining up with TRBD1. V gave up 3 bases and J gave up 7 bases; unmatched junction bases: 4. This CDR3 contains 14 residues. Germline CDR1 and CDR2: GTSNPN and SVGIG (reference sequence). CDR3 in DNA: TGTGCCTGGAGACCGGGACAGGGGGCCCAGCCCCAGCATTTT. This codes for CAWRPGQGAQPQHF.

This chain joins TRBV5-8 and TRBJ1-2; D remains unclear. Germline CDR1 SGHTS, CDR2 YDEGEE. Trimming removed 4 bases at V and 2 bases at J, with 6 bases between. This CDR3 has 12 residues. The CDR3 nucleotides are TGTGCCAGCAGCCGCGGGAACTATGGCTACACCTTC. Amino acids: CASSRGNYGYTF. Supplemented by reference TRBV5-8 and TRBJ1-2, the full variable domain reads EAGVTQSPTHLIKTRGQQATLRCSPISGHTSVYWYQQALGLGLQFLLWYDEGEERNRGNFPPRFSGRQFPNYSSELNVNALELEDSALYLCASSRGNYGYTFGSGTRLTVV.

The rearrangement joins TRBV10-3 to TRBJ1-6; 8 bases are a match to TRBD1. V gave up 5 bases and J gave up 5 bases; unmatched junction bases: 17. The CDR3 runs 19 residues. Germline loops: CDR1 ENHRY, CDR2 SYGVKD. CDR3 protein: CAISNFKGQDLADNSPLHF. Here the CDR3 DNA reads TGTGCCATCAGTAATTTTAAGGGACAGGATTTAGCCGATAATTCACCCCTCCACTTT.

The chain recombines TRBV25-1 with TRBJ1-6, with D possibly matching TRBD1 (5 bases). The CDR3 has 13 residues. Per the germline V gene, CDR1 is MGHDK and CDR2 is SYGVNS. Between the trimmed V and J ends, which lost 8 bases and 9 bases, there was a span of 14 bases. In nucleotides, the CDR3 is TGTGCCAGCGGGAGGGGTCCCCGTTCACCCCTCCACTTT. This sequence encodes CASGRGPRSPLHF.